These 9 T cell receptor beta chains came from one sample sequenced in a study of T cells in Graves' hyperthyroidism and ophthalmopathy. It was RNA transcripts that yielded the amplified TCR beta CDR3 regions. HTBI primers were used for first-round RT-PCR of the TCR CDR3. Via MiXCR, TCRdb re-called the multiplex PCR reads, giving one row per CDR3 protein. The sample contains roughly 700,000 distinct CDR3 sequences, 11% to 15% of which appear only once. Sequencing used blood. All receptors derive from a woman aged 18-29 years with Graves' hyperthyroidism.

This clonotype was picked up many times. The CDR3 bases are TGTGCCAGCAGCACCGGTCCCCCCCTGAGCGGGCGGACGCAGTATTTT. The encoded protein is CASSTGPPLSGRTQYF. The chain links TRBV28 to TRBJ2-3; perhaps TRBD2 as D (6 bases). Germline CDR1 is MDHEN and CDR2 is SYDVKM. The CDR3 length is 16 residues. V was trimmed by 6 bases and J by 9 bases, leaving 25 bases between them.

The rearrangement joins TRBV19 to TRBJ1-5; TRBD1 might be the D (6 bases). The CDR3 contains 15 residues. Trimming cost V 3 bases and J 5 bases, with 14 bases left between them. Germline V gene lookup returns CDR1 LNHDA and CDR2 SQIVND (reference sequence). This CDR3 is CASSITGYLDQPQHF. DNA of the CDR3: TGTGCCAGTAGTATCACAGGGTACTTAGATCAGCCCCAGCATTTT.

The J gene is TRBJ2-1, the V gene TRBV15; D ambiguous. The CDR3 has 15 residues. The V end lost 2 bases, the J end lost 0 bases, and 8 bases lay between the germline ends. The V gene's germline CDR1 is LNHNV and CDR2 YYDKDF (reference sequence). The CDR3 DNA is TGTGCCACCAGCAGACTCGCCGGCTCCTACAATGAGCAGTTCTTC. This translates into CATSRLAGSYNEQFF.

The sample holds many counts of this clonotype. The V gene is TRBV20-1, the J gene TRBJ2-7; 10 nucleotides align to TRBD2. Germline CDR1 DFQATT, CDR2 SNEGSKA (reference sequence). The CDR3 has 15 residues. J gave up 0 bases and V 0 bases, and 2 bases lay outside the gene matches. CDR3 coding DNA: TGCAGTGCTAGAGATCCTAGCGGGAGCTCCTACGAGCAGTACTTC. Translated, it gives CSARDPSGSSYEQYF.

The sample holds a few counts of this clonotype. The CDR3 DNA reads as TGTGCCAGTAGCCATGGGTACGGTGAGCAGTTCTTC. This translates into CASSHGYGEQFF. The chain couples TRBV19 to TRBJ2-1, with D uncertain. The CDR3 sequence is 12 residues long. Germline V gene lookup returns CDR1 LNHDA and CDR2 SQIVND (reference sequence). The V end was cut by 6 bases, the J end by 9 bases, with 12 bases between.

This clonotype was detected ten times or more. The J gene is TRBJ2-7, the V gene TRBV6-1; no firm D call. Germline loops: CDR1 MNHNS, CDR2 SASEGT. There are 16 residues in the CDR3. With 8 bases removed from V and 0 bases from J, the gap between germline ends came to 20 bases. The CDR3 spells CASGPAVTGPSYEQYF. DNA of the CDR3: TGTGCCAGCGGTCCTGCGGTGACTGGCCCCTCCTACGAGCAGTACTTC.

With regard to this clonotype: This may stem from a read error, because a much larger clone lies one nucleotide away. This chain connects TRBV2 to TRBJ1-1; no clear D. Germline values: CDR1 SNHLY, CDR2 FYNNEI. Trimming took 2 bases from V and 6 from J, leaving 7 bases between them. The CDR3 runs 12 residues. CDR3 nucleotides: TGTGCCAGCAGTGAAAGACAAGCTGAAGCTTTCTTT. Amino acids: CASSERQAEAFF.

This clonotype was counted ten times or more. The chain joins TRBV11-2 to TRBJ2-1; D possibly corresponds to TRBD1 (6 bases). V was trimmed by 1 base and J by 9 bases, leaving 16 bases between them. The CDR3 contains 15 residues. Germline assignment: CDR1 SGHAT and CDR2 FQNNGV. Written as DNA, the CDR3 is TGTGCCAGCAGCTTAGCAGGGGCGGAGAGCAGTGAGCAGTTCTTC. It codes for CASSLAGAESSEQFF.

Turning to this clonotype: This may stem from a read error, because a much larger clone lies one nucleotide away. This chain uses TRBV18 with TRBJ2-1; TRBD1 agrees at 8 bases. Germline trimming cut 6 bases from V and 5 bases from J; bases unmatched to any gene: 9. The germline V gene has CDR1 KGHSH and CDR2 LQKENI. The CDR3 runs 15 residues. CDR3 in amino acids: CASSLPVQGDNEQFF. The CDR3 nucleotides are TGTGCCAGCTCCCTACCGGTACAGGGGGACAATGAGCAGTTCTTC. The full variable domain, in which reference TRBV18 and TRBJ2-1 provide the parts outside the CDR3, is NAGVMQNPRHLVRRRGQEARLRCSPMKGHSHVYWYRQLPEEGLKFMVYLQKENIIDESGMPKERFSAEFPKEGPSILRIQQVVRGDSAAYFCASSLPVQGDNEQFFGPGTRLTVL.